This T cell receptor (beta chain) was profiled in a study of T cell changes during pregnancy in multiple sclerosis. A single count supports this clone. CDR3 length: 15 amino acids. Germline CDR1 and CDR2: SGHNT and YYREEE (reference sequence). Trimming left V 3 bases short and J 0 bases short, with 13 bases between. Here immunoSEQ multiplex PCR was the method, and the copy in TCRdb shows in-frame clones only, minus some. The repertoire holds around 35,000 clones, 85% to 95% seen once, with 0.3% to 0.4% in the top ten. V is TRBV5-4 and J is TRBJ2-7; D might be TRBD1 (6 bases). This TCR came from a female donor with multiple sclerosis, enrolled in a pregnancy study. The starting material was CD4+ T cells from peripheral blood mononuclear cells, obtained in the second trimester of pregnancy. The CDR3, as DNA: TGTGCCAGCAGCTCTGAAGGGGGTTACTCCTACGAGCAGTACTTC. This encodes CASSSEGGYSYEQYF. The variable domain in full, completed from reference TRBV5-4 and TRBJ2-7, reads ETGVTQSPTHLIKTRGQQVTLRCSSQSGHNTVSWYQQALGQGPQFIFQYYREEENGRGNFPPRFSGLQFPNYSSELNVNALELDDSALYLCASSSEGGYSYEQYFGPGTRLTVT.